This is a list of T cell receptor beta chains from one sample in a study of human T cells and chemical hapten exposure. TCRdb re-derived calls from the RACE reads in MiXCR, one entry per CDR3 protein. Counted here are 300,000 to 400,000 distinct CDR3 sequences, approximately 6.3% occurring once; the ten biggest clones make up less than 10%. The sample here was whole blood, taken in connection with sensitization to the hapten diphenylcyclopropenone (DPC). The receptors derive from a woman aged 18-29 years with alopecia areata. Some clones in this sample may be carry-over from other donors' samples. Each CDR3 is given with its conserved first and last residue. D genes are given only for firm matches. Not all rows give a size; the values are once, few, many and, for expanded clones, a class.

>TRBJ1-4|TRBV3-1|few|-
TGTGCCAGCAGCCAAGAGGGGTTTCAGGCTAATGAAAAACTGTTTTTT
CASSQEGFQANEKLFF
>TRBJ2-1|TRBV20-1|many|TRBD2
TGCAGTGCTAGAGGACTAGCGGGCAATGAGCAGTTCTTC
CSARGLAGNEQFF
>TRBJ2-5|TRBV7-2|few|-
TGTGCCAGCAGCTTAGCGAGGGCAGCGTGGCAAGAGACCCAGTACTTC
CASSLARAAWQETQYF
>TRBJ2-6|TRBV6-1|few|-
TGTGCCAGCAATCCCTCTGGGGCCAACGTCCTGACTTTC
CASNPSGANVLTF
>TRBJ1-2|TRBV7-8|-|TRBD1
TGTGCCAGCAGCTTCGTCAGGGGGGATGGCTACACCTTC
CASSFVRGDGYTF
>TRBJ2-7|TRBV7-7|many|TRBD1
TGTGCTAGCAGCTTCCATTCCGGGACAGGGATAGACGAGCAGTACTTC
CASSFHSGTGIDEQYF
>TRBJ1-4|TRBV6-6|-|-
TGTGCCAGCAGTTACTCTATTGAAAAACTGTTTTTT
CASSYSIEKLFF
>TRBJ2-3|TRBV7-9|-|TRBD2
TGTGCCAGCAGCTCTTCTCTAGCGGACGACACAGATACGCAGTATTTT
CASSSSLADDTDTQYF
>TRBJ1-1|TRBV5-1|-|TRBD1
TGCGCCAGCAGCTCCTCGACAGGGGGCGGGAGCACTGAAGCTTTCTTT
CASSSSTGGGSTEAFF
>TRBJ2-3|TRBV20-1|few|TRBD2
TGCAGTGCTGGTGGTACTAGCGGGGGGGCCGATACGCAGTATTTT
CSAGGTSGGADTQYF
>TRBJ1-1|TRBV29-1|few|TRBD1
TGCAGCGCCGCGGACAGGGGAGGGCGAAGCACTGAAGCTTTCTTT
CSAADRGGRSTEAFF
>TRBJ2-1|TRBV3-1|-|TRBD1
TGTGCCAGCAGCCAAGAAGGACAGGGGCCCTACAATGAGCAGTTCTTC
CASSQEGQGPYNEQFF
>TRBJ2-7|TRBV6-5|few|-
TGTGCCAGCGCCCCCCTGTTGGTCCCAAAATCGGACGAGCAGTACTTC
CASAPLLVPKSDEQYF
>TRBJ2-3|TRBV28|-|-
TGTGCCAGCAGTTTTCTCGCGGGTAGCTCGGATACGCAGTATTTT
CASSFLAGSSDTQYF
>TRBJ1-3|TRBV10-3|few|-
TGTGCCATCAGTGAAATAGGGGGCTCTGGAAACACCATATATTTT
CAISEIGGSGNTIYF
>TRBJ2-2|TRBV12-3/TRBV12-4|few|TRBD1
TGTGCCAGCAGTTCGGGACAGCCGAACACCGGGGAGCTGTTTTTT
CASSSGQPNTGELFF
>TRBJ2-1|TRBV10-3|many|-
TGTGCCATCAGTGAGTCTAAACTTACGGATGAGCAGTTCTTC
CAISESKLTDEQFF
>TRBJ1-5|TRBV6-5|few|-
TGTGCCAGCAGACCCACGGGCCATAGCAATCAGCCCCAGCATTTT
CASRPTGHSNQPQHF
>TRBJ1-1|TRBV5-4|few|-
TGTGCCAGCAGCTTGGGAGTCAGCGATGGAACTGAAGCTTTCTTT
CASSLGVSDGTEAFF
>TRBJ1-4|TRBV7-3|few|TRBD1
TGTGCCAGCAGCCTGGATCTTGGGACAGGGAGTGGTGAAAAACTGTTTTTT
CASSLDLGTGSGEKLFF
>TRBJ2-3|TRBV7-2|-|-
TGTGCCAGCAGACCTCCTAGCAACCCCGGAGATACGCAGTATTTT
CASRPPSNPGDTQYF
>TRBJ1-2|TRBV12-3/TRBV12-4|many|TRBD1
TGTGCCAGCAGCCCCCAGGGGGCTAGGAATGGCTACACCTTC
CASSPQGARNGYTF
>TRBJ2-3|TRBV20-1|-|TRBD2
TGCAGTGCTAGAGATTTGAGACTAGCGGCAGGAGATACGCAGTATTTT
CSARDLRLAAGDTQYF
>TRBJ1-5|TRBV5-6|-|-
TGTGCCAGCAGCTCCGCGGATCAGCCCCAGCATTTT
CASSSADQPQHF
>TRBJ1-2|TRBV12-3/TRBV12-4|-|-
TGTGCCAGCAGTTCCACCCCTTGGGACCAGAACTATGGCTACACCTTC
CASSSTPWDQNYGYTF
>TRBJ2-5|TRBV12-3/TRBV12-4|many|TRBD2
TGTGCCAGCAGTCCCCCGACTAGCGGGGTCCAAGAGACCCAGTACTTC
CASSPPTSGVQETQYF
>TRBJ2-7|TRBV6-1|-|TRBD1
TGTGCCAGCGGTGAAGCCCCTTGGGACAGGGGAAAAGGCGAGCAGTACTTC
CASGEAPWDRGKGEQYF
>TRBJ2-3|TRBV11-2|few|TRBD2
TGTGCCAGCAGCTCCCTGGCTAGCGGGGGGACAGATACGCAGTATTTT
CASSSLASGGTDTQYF
>TRBJ2-2|TRBV12-3/TRBV12-4|-|-
TGTGCCAGTTTGCCCGGGGAGCTGTTTTTT
CASLPGELFF
>TRBJ1-5|TRBV6-6|many|-
TGTGCCAGCAGTTACGTTCAGCCCAATCAGCCCCAGCATTTT
CASSYVQPNQPQHF